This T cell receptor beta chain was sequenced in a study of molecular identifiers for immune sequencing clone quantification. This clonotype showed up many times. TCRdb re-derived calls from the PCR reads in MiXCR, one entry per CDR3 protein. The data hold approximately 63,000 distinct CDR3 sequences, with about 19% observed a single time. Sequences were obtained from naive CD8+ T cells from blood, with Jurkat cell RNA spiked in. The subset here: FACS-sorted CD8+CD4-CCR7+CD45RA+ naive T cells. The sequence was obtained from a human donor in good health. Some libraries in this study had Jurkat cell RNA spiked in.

The CDR3 region has the DNA TGCGCCAGCAGCCAAGCAATCAGAACCTCTGGAAACACCATATATTTT. Protein product: CASSQAIRTSGNTIYF. The chain has TRBV4-1 and TRBJ1-3, with D unclear. The CDR3 is 16 amino acids. Germline V gene lookup returns CDR1 MGHRA and CDR2 YSYEKL. V lost 1 base and J lost 0, with 10 bases in between.